The source of this T cell receptor beta chain is a study of blood T cells in healthy people across ages. For the second PCR, which ran for about 7 to 11 cycles, a sample-barcoded 5' primer and a J-beta primer mix were used. Each CDR3 protein is one row after TCRdb ran MiXCR on the 5' RACE reads. The repertoire includes under 850,000 distinct CDR3 sequences, roughly 40% of them detected once, and 10% to 15% sits in the top ten. Between the trimmed V and J ends, which lost 0 bases and 6 bases, there was a span of 14 bases. The germline V gene encodes CDR1 MNHEY and CDR2 SMNVEV (reference sequence). The CDR3 totals 15 residues.

The source material was blood. The chain is built from TRBV27 and TRBJ1-2; weak D call: TRBD1 (5 bases). This sequence originates from a man aged 18-30 years in good health. CDR3 region: CASSLSSGGVDGYTF. The CDR3 nucleotides read TGTGCCAGCAGTTTATCTTCGGGGGGGGTTGATGGCTACACCTTC.